These 21 T cell receptor beta chains were sequenced from one sample in a study of tissue T cells after allogeneic stem cell transplantation. The method was immunoSEQ multiplex PCR; TCRdb's version includes in-frame clones alone and lacks a portion of them. The repertoire includes over 7,500 clones, roughly 41% of them detected once, and about 7% sits in the top ten. Time point given: mouse harvest day 7 after allogeneic transplant. Each mouse received 10^7 T-cell-depleted marrow cells plus 10^6 splenic CD5+ T cells by tail vein. Sequencing input: gut tissue. The receptor set was obtained from a female BALB/c mouse given C57BL/6 T cells with graft-versus-host disease after an allogeneic hematopoietic cell transplant.

Judged by abundance, this clone is medium-sized (0.01 to 0.1%). The gene symbols are mouse symbols. The read halts 1 residue ahead of the CDR3 end, with the missing end drawn from the germline J gene. The chain joins TRBV12-2 to TRBJ2-5; no firm D call. Trimming pared 0 bases from V and 2 bases from J, leaving 2 bases between. There are 12 residues in the CDR3. CDR1 and CDR2 from the germline V gene are SGHLS and HYDKME. The covered CDR3 bases are TGTGCCAGCTCTCTCGCCCAAGACACCCAGTAC. Translating gives CASSLAQDTQY. The full CDR3 protein reads CASSLAQDTQYF.

A word on this clone: Each gene name is a mouse one. The read finishes 1 residue shy of the CDR3 end, and the germline J gene is used to complete it. The chain employs TRBV13-2 and TRBJ2-5; 7 bases line up with TRBD2. This CDR3 is built from 13 residues. The trim removed 0 bases at V and 6 bases at J, leaving 1 base unmatched. Germline V gene sequence: CDR1 NNHNN, CDR2 SYGAGS (reference sequence). CDR3 residues: CASGDVGGDTQYF. CDR3 DNA (partial): TGTGCCAGCGGTGATGTTGGGGGGGACACCCAGTAC.

Turning to this clone: Germline and genes here are mouse. With the read ending 1 residue before the CDR3 end, the germline J gene is used to fill in that end. The chain combines TRBV1 with TRBJ2-5; unclear D gene. The germline V gene encodes CDR1 NSQYPW and CDR2 LRSPGD (reference sequence). The CDR3 runs to 11 residues. V lost 2 bases and J lost 5, with 2 bases in between. CDR3 residues: CTCSAPDTQYF. CDR3 DNA, as far as it was read: TGCACCTGCAGTGCACCAGACACCCAGTAC.

Judged by abundance, this clone is large. Genes here carry mouse names. The read terminates 1 residue before the CDR3 end, so the remaining end is supplied by the germline J gene. J is TRBJ2-1 and V is TRBV12-2; TRBD1 might be the D (5 bases). This CDR3 comprises 11 residues. In germline, CDR1 is SGHLS, CDR2 HYDKME. V was pared by 6 bases and J by 7 bases, with 9 bases between. The CDR3 loop reads CASLGEAEQFF. CDR3 DNA, as far as it was read: TGTGCCAGCCTAGGGGAGGCTGAGCAGTTC.

This clone is medium-sized in the sample. Mouse gene names apply. The read terminates 1 residue ahead of where the CDR3 ends, so the germline J gene completes it. The rearrangement links TRBV3 to TRBJ2-7; 8 nucleotides agree with TRBD1. Per germline, CDR1 SNHLY and CDR2 FYNGKV (reference sequence). V shed 2 bases, J shed 6 bases, and the junction held 0 bases outside the gene matches. The CDR3 loop spans 12 amino acids. CDR3 sequence reads: CASSLQGAEQYF. Incomplete CDR3 DNA: TGTGCCAGCAGCTTACAGGGGGCTGAACAGTAC.

Comments on this clone: Mouse gene names apply. The read finishes 1 residue shy of the CDR3 end, and the germline J gene is used to complete it. The chain has TRBV31 and TRBJ2-5; a weak D match, TRBD1 (5 bases). Per germline, CDR1 GKSSPN and CDR2 SITVG. The V end was cut by 3 bases, the J end by 0 bases, with 7 bases between. This CDR3 is built from 13 residues. The CDR3 region is CAWSGQNQDTQYF. The CDR3 bases that were read are TGTGCCTGGAGCGGACAAAACCAAGACACCCAGTAC. The full variable domain, its missing parts supplied by reference TRBV31 and TRBJ2-5, is AQTIHQWPVAEIKAVGSPLSLGCTIKGKSSPNLYWYWQATGGTLQQLFYSITVGQVESVVQLNLSASRPKDDQFILSTEKLLLSHSGFYLCAWSGQNQDTQYFGPGTRLLVL.

As regards this clone: Germline and genes: mouse. From the germline J gene comes the end of the CDR3, since the read stops 1 residue before it. V is TRBV29 and J is TRBJ1-4; D unresolved. This CDR3 spans 11 amino acids. CDR1 and CDR2 (germline): MSHET, SYDVDS. Trimming cost V 2 bases and J 7 bases, with 2 bases left between them. This chain's CDR3 is CASSLTERLFF. The DNA read from the CDR3 is TGTGCTAGCAGTTTAACCGAAAGATTATTT.

Comment on this clone: Gene names and germline refer to mouse. The read falls 1 residue short of the CDR3 end, and the missing part is taken from the germline J gene. This sequence joins TRBV12-2 and TRBJ1-4; 10 bases agree with TRBD1. Germline CDR1 and CDR2: SGHLS and HYDKME. This CDR3 contains 15 residues. Losses at the gene ends were 0 bases for V and 7 bases for J; bases not matched to a gene: 4. The part of the CDR3 DNA that was read is TGTGCCAGCTCTCTCGAGGACAGGGGGATCGAAAGATTATTT. Its protein is CASSLEDRGIERLF. The full CDR3 protein reads CASSLEDRGIERLFF.

By sample fraction, this clone is medium-sized. The listed genes are named as in mouse. Read coverage stops 1 residue before the CDR3 terminus; the germline J gene supplies the remainder. The chain carries TRBV1 and TRBJ2-7, with TRBD1 as a possible D gene (6 bases). Trimming took 1 base from V and 0 from J, leaving 10 bases between them. Germline-derived CDR1 and CDR2 are NSQYPW and LRSPGD (reference sequence). This CDR3 has 15 residues. Partial CDR3 DNA: TGCACCTGCAGTGCAGTAGGGGGTAGCTCCTATGAACAGTAC. Its protein product is CTCSAVGGSSYEQY. The entire CDR3 reads CTCSAVGGSSYEQYF.

This clone was detected a few times. The gene names here belong to mouse. The CDR3 end falls 1 residue outside the read, so it is completed with the germline J gene. This chain links TRBV3 with TRBJ2-7, with 8 bases identical to TRBD1. Losses at the gene ends were 4 bases for V and 3 bases for J; bases not matched to a gene: 2. The germline V gene encodes CDR1 SNHLY and CDR2 FYNGKV (reference sequence). The CDR3 is 13 residues long. CDR3 bases read: TGTGCCAGCAGCTCCGGGACAGGCTATGAACAGTAC. Protein product: CASSSGTGYEQY. In full, the CDR3 is CASSSGTGYEQYF.

In regard to this clone: Gene names refer to mouse genes. The observed sequence ends 1 residue before the CDR3 terminus, with the missing tail filled in from the germline J gene. The chain couples TRBV13-1 to TRBJ1-1; D remains ambiguous. This CDR3 contains 13 residues. With 0 bases removed from V and 3 bases from J, the gap between germline ends came to 6 bases. Germline lookup yields CDR1 NSHNY and CDR2 SYGAGN. Incomplete CDR3 DNA: TGTGCCAGCAGTGATGATAGGTACACAGAAGTCTTC. The encoded protein is CASSDDRYTEVF. Given in full, the CDR3 is CASSDDRYTEVFF.

This clone was counted only a few times. Mouse germline and gene names are used. The read is 1 residue too short to cover the CDR3 end, so that end is filled in from the germline J gene. J is TRBJ1-1 and V is TRBV26; D might be TRBD1 (5 bases). This CDR3 has 16 amino acids. CDR1 and CDR2 (germline): KGHPV, FQNQEV (reference sequence). The V gene lost 0 bases and the J gene lost 0 bases, with 11 bases spanning the gap. CDR3 DNA (partial): TGTGCCAGCAGTCTGTCGGCAGGGAGGGCAAACACAGAAGTCTTC. This encodes CASSLSAGRANTEVF. The complete CDR3 sequence is CASSLSAGRANTEVFF.

On this clone: Genes and germline are mouse. The read terminates 1 residue ahead of where the CDR3 ends, so the germline J gene completes it. The chain links TRBV16 to TRBJ2-7; perhaps TRBD2 as D (5 bases). The CDR3 has 13 amino acids. The V end was cut by 5 bases, the J end by 0 bases, with 8 bases between. The germline gives CDR1 SGHSA, CDR2 FRNQAP. This chain's CDR3 is CASSRLSSYEQYF. Incomplete CDR3 DNA: TGTGCAAGCAGCCGACTGAGCTCCTATGAACAGTAC. The full variable domain, its missing parts supplied by reference TRBV16 and TRBJ2-7, is NAGVIQTPRHKVTGKGQEATLWCEPISGHSAVFWYRQTIVQGLEFLTYFRNQAPIDDSGMPKERFSAQMPNQSHSTLKIQSTQPQDSAVYLCASSRLSSYEQYFGPGTRLTVL.

Remarks on this clone: Mouse germline and gene names are used. The read ends 1 residue before the CDR3 terminus; that terminus is restored from the germline J gene. The V gene is TRBV3, the J gene TRBJ2-2; 11 bases are shared with TRBD1. The V segment lost 3 bases and the J segment 4 bases; nucleotides outside the gene matches: 4. From germline, CDR1 is SNHLY and CDR2 FYNGKV (reference sequence). The CDR3 runs to 16 residues. CDR3 protein: CASSFGTGGSTGQLYF. The part of the CDR3 DNA that was read is TGTGCCAGCAGCTTTGGGACAGGGGGGAGCACCGGGCAGCTCTAC.

About this clone: The genes are named according to mouse. The read terminates 1 residue ahead of where the CDR3 ends, so the germline J gene completes it. This chain joins TRBV23 and TRBJ2-5; TRBD1 is the table's D call and was not checked against the DNA. Germline CDR1 is KGHTA and CDR2 is FQNQQP. CDR3 length: 15 residues. The CDR3 bases that were read are TGCTCCAGCAGTCAATCCGGGACAGGGAAAGACACCCAGTAC. As protein: CSSSQSGTGKDTQY. The whole CDR3 sequence reads CSSSQSGTGKDTQYF.

Regarding this clone: Mouse gene names and germline throughout. This CDR3 reads CASSLVANSDYTF. Partial CDR3 DNA: TGTGCCAGCAGTCTGGTTGCAAACTCCGACTACACC. The rearrangement joins TRBV26 to TRBJ1-2; no clear D. Sequencing ends 1 residue short of the CDR3 end; the germline J gene provides the rest. There are 13 residues in the CDR3. CDR1 is KGHPV and CDR2 is FQNQEV in the germline V gene (reference sequence). The V gene lost 2 bases and the J gene lost 0 bases, with 4 bases spanning the gap.

As for this clone: Any gene name here is a mouse gene name. The read terminates 1 residue before the CDR3 end, so the remaining end is supplied by the germline J gene. V and J are TRBV26 and TRBJ1-6; 7 bases align to TRBD1. TRBJ1-6 is reported as an ORF; its role is uncertain. This CDR3 region has 13 residues. The trim removed 4 bases at V and 9 bases at J, leaving 3 bases unmatched. CDR1 and CDR2 (germline): KGHPV, FQNQEV (reference sequence). CDR3 loop: CASSPGGGSPLYF. The sequenced CDR3 bases are TGTGCCAGCAGTCCAGGGGGAGGTTCGCCCCTCTAC.

This clone is labeled medium-sized (0.01 to 0.1%). Mouse gene names apply. The read terminates 1 residue ahead of where the CDR3 ends, so the germline J gene completes it. The rearrangement joins TRBV23 to TRBJ1-4; no DNA check was done on the table's D call, TRBD1. The CDR3 has 16 amino acids. Per the germline V gene, CDR1 is KGHTA and CDR2 is FQNQQP. The covered CDR3 bases are TGCTCCAGCAGCCTGACGACAGGGGGCGGCAACGAAAGATTATTT. Residues: CSSSLTTGGGNERLF. The whole CDR3 protein reads CSSSLTTGGGNERLFF.

Concerning this clone: Gene names denote mouse genes. The observed sequence ends 1 residue before the CDR3 terminus, with the missing tail filled in from the germline J gene. The V gene is TRBV31, the J gene TRBJ2-7; D ambiguous. With 1 base removed from V and 4 bases from J, the gap between germline ends came to 5 bases. CDR1 and CDR2 (germline): GKSSPN, SITVG. This CDR3 is 11 amino acids long. The CDR3 bases that were read are TGTGCCTGGAGTCCCAAGTATGAACAGTAC. Encoded protein: CAWSPKYEQY. The CDR3 in full is CAWSPKYEQYF.

A note on this clone: Gene names denote mouse genes. The read stops 1 residue short of the end of the CDR3; the missing end is completed from the germline J gene. This rearrangement joins TRBV26 to TRBJ1-1; the match to TRBD1 covers 11 bases. The CDR3 has 15 amino acids. V shed 2 bases and J 4 bases; nucleotides not matched to a gene: 3. Germline lookup yields CDR1 KGHPV and CDR2 FQNQEV (reference sequence). The sequenced part of the CDR3 DNA is TGTGCCAGCAGTCTGACCGGGACAGGGGGCACAGAAGTCTTC. This sequence encodes CASSLTGTGGTEVF. The entire CDR3 sequence reads CASSLTGTGGTEVFF.

This clone was seen a few times. Any gene name here is a mouse gene name. From the germline J gene comes the end of the CDR3, since the read stops 1 residue before it. The V gene is TRBV12-1, the J gene TRBJ2-7; 9 nucleotides match TRBD2. CDR1 SGHSN and CDR2 HYEKVE come from the germline V gene. The V segment lost 3 bases and the J segment 7 bases; nucleotides outside the gene matches: 3. The CDR3 sequence is 12 residues long. The chain's CDR3 is CASSFGLGEQYF. The CDR3 DNA, read in part, is TGTGCCAGCTCTTTTGGACTGGGGGAACAGTAC.